This note documents a single TCR beta chain sequence. These data come from a study of early T cells in non-severe SARS-CoV-2 infection. Each cDNA molecule carried a unique molecular identifier. TCRdb reprocessed the 5' RACE reads via MiXCR and lists one record per CDR3 protein. The table shows roughly 76,000 distinct CDR3 sequences, with 9.5% to 15% occurring only once. The CDR3 runs 17 residues. Germline V gives CDR1 MNHEY, CDR2 SVGAGI. The V segment lost 0 bases and the J segment 10 bases; nucleotides outside the gene matches: 10. This clonotype originated in an adult who was a healthcare worker with PCR-confirmed SARS-CoV-2 infection or an uninfected control (not recorded which). The sample consisted of whole blood. J is TRBJ2-1 and V is TRBV6-5; 12 bases align to TRBD2. DNA of the CDR3: TGTGCCAGCAGTTACTCAAGACTAGCGGGAGTAGCCTCAGAGCAGTTCTTC. This translates into CASSYSRLAGVASEQFF.